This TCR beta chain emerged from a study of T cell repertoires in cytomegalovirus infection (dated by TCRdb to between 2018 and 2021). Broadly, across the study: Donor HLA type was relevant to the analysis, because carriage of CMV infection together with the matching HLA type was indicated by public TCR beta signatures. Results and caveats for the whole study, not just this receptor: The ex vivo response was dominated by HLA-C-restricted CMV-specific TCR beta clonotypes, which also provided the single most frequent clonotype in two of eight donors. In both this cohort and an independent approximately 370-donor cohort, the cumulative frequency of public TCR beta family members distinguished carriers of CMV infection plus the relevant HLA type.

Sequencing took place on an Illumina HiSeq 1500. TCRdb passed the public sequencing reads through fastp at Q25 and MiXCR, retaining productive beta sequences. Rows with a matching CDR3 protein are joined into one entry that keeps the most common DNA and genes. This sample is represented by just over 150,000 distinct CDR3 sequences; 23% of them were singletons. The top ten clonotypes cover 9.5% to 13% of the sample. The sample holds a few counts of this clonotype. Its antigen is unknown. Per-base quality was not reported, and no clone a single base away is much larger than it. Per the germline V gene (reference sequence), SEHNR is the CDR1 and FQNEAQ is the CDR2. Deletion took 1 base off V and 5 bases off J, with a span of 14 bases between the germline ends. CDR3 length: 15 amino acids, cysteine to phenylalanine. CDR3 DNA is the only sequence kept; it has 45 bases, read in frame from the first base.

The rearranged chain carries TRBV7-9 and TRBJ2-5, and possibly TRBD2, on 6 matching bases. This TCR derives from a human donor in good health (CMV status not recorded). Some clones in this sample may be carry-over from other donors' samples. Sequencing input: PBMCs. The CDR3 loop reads CASSLGRSGEETQYF. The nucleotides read TGTGCCAGCAGCTTAGGGCGTTCGGGAGAGGAGACCCAGTACTTC. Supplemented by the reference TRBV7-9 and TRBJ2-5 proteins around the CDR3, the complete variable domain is DTGVSQNPRHKITKRGQNVTFRCDPISEHNRLYWYRQTLGQGPEFLTYFQNEAQLEKSRLLSDRFSAERPKGSFSTLEIQRTEQGDSAMYLCASSLGRSGEETQYFGPGTRLLVL.